This T cell receptor beta chain emerged from a study of T-cell reconstitution after alpha-beta-depleted transplantation in children. A library of TCRbeta sequences, prepared with unique molecular identifiers, was generated. TCRdb redid the calling of the PCR reads with MiXCR, one entry per CDR3 protein. The data show about 580,000 distinct CDR3 sequences, with under 25% seen just once and over 12% held by the top ten. Notes on this clonotype: What it binds is not known.

Points from the study as a whole: The study traced high day-60 TCRbeta diversity in some patients to surviving recipient T cells and thymic progenitors. Expanded graft clones numbering several hundred reportedly gave rise to alpha-beta T cells about two months after transplant. Newly generated T cells supplied most T-cell counts and diversity one year post-transplant.

CDR1 is DFQATT, CDR2 SNEGSKA, per germline (reference sequence). The V and J ends lost 6 bases and 3 bases, in that order; junction bases with no gene match: 9. This CDR3 comprises 15 residues. The input for sequencing was PBMCs, mostly from graft donor cells, taken 360 days after TCRalphabeta/CD19-depleted stem cell transplant. The TCR originated in a boy less than two years old who had a stem cell transplant for acute myeloid leukemia, so the T cells may come from the graft donor. V is TRBV20-1 and J is TRBJ2-3, with 10 bases aligning to TRBD2. The DNA for the CDR3 is TGCAGTGCCCACTCCGTAGCGGGGGGTACAGATACGCAGTATTTT. Protein product: CSAHSVAGGTDTQYF.